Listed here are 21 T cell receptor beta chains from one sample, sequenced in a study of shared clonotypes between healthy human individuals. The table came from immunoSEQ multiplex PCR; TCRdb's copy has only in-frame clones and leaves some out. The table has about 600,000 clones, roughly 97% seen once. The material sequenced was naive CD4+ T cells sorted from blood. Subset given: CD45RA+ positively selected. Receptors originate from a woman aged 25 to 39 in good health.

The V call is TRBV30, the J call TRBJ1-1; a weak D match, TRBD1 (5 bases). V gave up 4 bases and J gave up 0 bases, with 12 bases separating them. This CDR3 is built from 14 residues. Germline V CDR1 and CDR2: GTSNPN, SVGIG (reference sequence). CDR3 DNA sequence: TGTGCCTGGATTCCGGGACTCTTGAACACTGAAGCTTTCTTT. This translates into CAWIPGLLNTEAFF.

The CDR3 protein is CASSEMGSTDTQYF. The CDR3 coding sequence is TGTGCCAGCAGTGAAATGGGGAGCACAGATACGCAGTATTTT. The chain has TRBV6-1 and TRBJ2-3; D remains ambiguous. In germline, CDR1 is MNHNS, CDR2 SASEGT. The CDR3 sequence is 14 residues long. V shed 2 bases and J shed 0 bases, with 6 bases lying between them.

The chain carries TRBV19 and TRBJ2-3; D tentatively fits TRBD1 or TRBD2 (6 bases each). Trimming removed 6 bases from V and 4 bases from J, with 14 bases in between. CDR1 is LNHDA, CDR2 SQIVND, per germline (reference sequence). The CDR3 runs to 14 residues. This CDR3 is CASRDYREADTQYF. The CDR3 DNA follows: TGTGCCAGTAGGGACTACAGGGAGGCAGATACGCAGTATTTT. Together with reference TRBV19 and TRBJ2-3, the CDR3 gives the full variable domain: DGGITQSPKYLFRKEGQNVTLSCEQNLNHDAMYWYRQDPGQGLRLIYYSQIVNDFQKGDIAEGYSVSREKKESFPLTVTSAQKNPTAFYLCASRDYREADTQYFGPGTRLTVL.

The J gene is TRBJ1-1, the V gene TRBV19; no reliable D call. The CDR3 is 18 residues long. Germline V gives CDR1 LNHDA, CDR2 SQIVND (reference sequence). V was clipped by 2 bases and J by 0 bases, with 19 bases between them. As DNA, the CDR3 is TGTGCCAGTAGTATATTGGCAAATTACCGGTCGGTGAACACTGAAGCTTTCTTT. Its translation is CASSILANYRSVNTEAFF.

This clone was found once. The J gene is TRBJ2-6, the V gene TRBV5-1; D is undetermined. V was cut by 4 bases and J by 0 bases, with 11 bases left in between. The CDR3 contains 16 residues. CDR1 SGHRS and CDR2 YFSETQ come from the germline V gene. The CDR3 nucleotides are TGCGCCAGCAGCGCACGGACCAGCTCTGGGGCCAACGTCCTGACTTTC. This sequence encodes CASSARTSSGANVLTF.

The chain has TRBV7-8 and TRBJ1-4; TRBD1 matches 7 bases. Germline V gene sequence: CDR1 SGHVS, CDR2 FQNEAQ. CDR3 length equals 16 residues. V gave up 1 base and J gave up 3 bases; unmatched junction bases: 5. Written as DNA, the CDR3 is TGTGCCAGCAGCTTAGGAAGGGGGCGGTCTAATGAAAAACTGTTTTTT. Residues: CASSLGRGRSNEKLFF.

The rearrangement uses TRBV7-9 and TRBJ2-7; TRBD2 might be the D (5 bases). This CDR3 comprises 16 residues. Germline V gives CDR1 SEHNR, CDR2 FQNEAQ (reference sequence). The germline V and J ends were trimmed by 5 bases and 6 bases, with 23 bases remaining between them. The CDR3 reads CASSHKRVALTAEQYF. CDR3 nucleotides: TGTGCCAGCAGCCATAAAAGGGTAGCGCTTACTGCCGAGCAGTACTTC. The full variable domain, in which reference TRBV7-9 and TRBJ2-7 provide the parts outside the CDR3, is DTGVSQNPRHKITKRGQNVTFRCDPISEHNRLYWYRQTLGQGPEFLTYFQNEAQLEKSRLLSDRFSAERPKGSFSTLEIQRTEQGDSAMYLCASSHKRVALTAEQYFGPGTRLTVT.

CDR3 nucleotide sequence: TGTGCCAGCAGTCCGACCGGAGGACGGAAAACCTACGAGCAGTACTTC. Its translation: CASSPTGGRKTYEQYF. The chain recombines TRBV27 with TRBJ2-7; possible D gene TRBD2, 5 bases. V shed 5 bases and J shed 2 bases, with 19 bases lying between them. This CDR3 has 16 residues. Per germline, CDR1 MNHEY and CDR2 SMNVEV (reference sequence).

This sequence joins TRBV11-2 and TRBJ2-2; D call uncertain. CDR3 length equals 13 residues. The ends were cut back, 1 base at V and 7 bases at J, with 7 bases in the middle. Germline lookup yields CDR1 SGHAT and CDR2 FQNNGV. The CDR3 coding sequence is TGTGCCAGCAGCTTAGGCCGAATCGGGGAGCTGTTTTTT. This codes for CASSLGRIGELFF. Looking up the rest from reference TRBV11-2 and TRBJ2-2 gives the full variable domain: EAGVAQSPRYKIIEKRQSVAFWCNPISGHATLYWYQQILGQGPKLLIQFQNNGVVDDSQLPKDRFSAERLKGVDSTLKIQPAKLEDSAVYLCASSLGRIGELFFGEGSRLTVL.

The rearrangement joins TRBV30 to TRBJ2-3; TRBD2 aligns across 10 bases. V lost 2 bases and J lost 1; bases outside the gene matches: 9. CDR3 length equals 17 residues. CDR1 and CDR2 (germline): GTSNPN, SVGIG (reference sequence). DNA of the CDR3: TGTGCCTGGAGTCAACTTCTAGCGGGGGCCGGCACAGATACGCAGTATTTT. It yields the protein CAWSQLLAGAGTDTQYF.

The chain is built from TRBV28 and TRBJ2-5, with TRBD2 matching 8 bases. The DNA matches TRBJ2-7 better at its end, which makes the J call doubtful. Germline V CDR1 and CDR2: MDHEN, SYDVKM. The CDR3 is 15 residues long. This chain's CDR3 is CASSTAGEGSYEQYF. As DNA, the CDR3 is TGTGCCAGCAGTACAGCGGGAGAGGGCTCCTACGAGCAGTACTTC.

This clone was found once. CDR3: CASRSGWNSPLHF. The CDR3 nucleotides read TGTGCCAGCCGATCGGGGTGGAATTCACCCCTCCACTTT. The chain is built from TRBV6-6 and TRBJ1-6; no definite D call. Deletions cut 8 bases from V and 7 bases from J, with 12 bases between. Germline lookup yields CDR1 MNHNY and CDR2 SVGAGI (reference sequence). The CDR3 has 13 amino acids.

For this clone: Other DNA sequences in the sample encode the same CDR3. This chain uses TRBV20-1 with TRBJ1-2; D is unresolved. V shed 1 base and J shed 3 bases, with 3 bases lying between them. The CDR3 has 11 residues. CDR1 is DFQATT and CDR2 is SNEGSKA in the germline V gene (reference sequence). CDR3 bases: TGCAGTGCTAGAGGGGACTATGGCTACACCTTC. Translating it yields CSARGDYGYTF.

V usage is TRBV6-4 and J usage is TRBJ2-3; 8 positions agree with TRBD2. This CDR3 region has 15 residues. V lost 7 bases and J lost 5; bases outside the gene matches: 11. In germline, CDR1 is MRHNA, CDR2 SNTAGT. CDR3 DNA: TGTGCCAGCACCACTAGCGGTGCCCCCGGAGATACGCAGTATTTT. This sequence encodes CASTTSGAPGDTQYF.

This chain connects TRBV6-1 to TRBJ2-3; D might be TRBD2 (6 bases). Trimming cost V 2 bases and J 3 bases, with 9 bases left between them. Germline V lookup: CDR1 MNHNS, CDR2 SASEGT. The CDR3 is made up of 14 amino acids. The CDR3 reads CASSESRGTDTQYF. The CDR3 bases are TGTGCCAGCAGTGAATCCCGGGGGACAGATACGCAGTATTTT.

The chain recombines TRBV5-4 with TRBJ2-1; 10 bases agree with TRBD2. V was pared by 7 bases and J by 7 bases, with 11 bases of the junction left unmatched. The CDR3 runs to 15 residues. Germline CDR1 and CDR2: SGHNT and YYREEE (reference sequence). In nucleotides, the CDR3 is TGTGCCAGCGTTTGGCTAGCGGGAGTCTCGAATGAGCAGTTCTTC. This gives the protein CASVWLAGVSNEQFF.

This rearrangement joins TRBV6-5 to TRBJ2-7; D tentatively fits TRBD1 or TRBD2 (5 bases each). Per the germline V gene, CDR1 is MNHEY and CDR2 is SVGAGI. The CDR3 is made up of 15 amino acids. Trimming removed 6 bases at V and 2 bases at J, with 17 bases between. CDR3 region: CASSLGDPRTYEQYF. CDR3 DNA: TGTGCCAGCAGCCTCGGGGACCCCCGGACCTACGAGCAGTACTTC.

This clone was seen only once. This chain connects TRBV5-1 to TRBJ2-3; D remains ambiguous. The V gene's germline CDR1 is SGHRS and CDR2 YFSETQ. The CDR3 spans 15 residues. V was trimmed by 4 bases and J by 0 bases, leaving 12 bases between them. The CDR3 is CASSPVVTSTDTQYF. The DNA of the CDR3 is TGCGCCAGCAGCCCGGTGGTGACTAGCACAGATACGCAGTATTTT.

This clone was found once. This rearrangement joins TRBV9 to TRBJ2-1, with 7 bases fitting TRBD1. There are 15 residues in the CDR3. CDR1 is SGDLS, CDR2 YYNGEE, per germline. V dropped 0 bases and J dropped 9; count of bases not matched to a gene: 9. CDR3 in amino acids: CASSVGTGTPSEQFF. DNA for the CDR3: TGTGCCAGCAGCGTAGGGACAGGTACGCCGAGTGAGCAGTTCTTC.

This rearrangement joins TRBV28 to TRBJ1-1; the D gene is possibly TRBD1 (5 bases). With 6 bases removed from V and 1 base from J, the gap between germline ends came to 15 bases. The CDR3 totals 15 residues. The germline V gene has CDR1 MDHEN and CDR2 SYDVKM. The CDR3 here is CASSLTGGENTEAFF. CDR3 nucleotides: TGTGCCAGCAGCCTAACTGGGGGGGAGAACACTGAAGCTTTCTTT.

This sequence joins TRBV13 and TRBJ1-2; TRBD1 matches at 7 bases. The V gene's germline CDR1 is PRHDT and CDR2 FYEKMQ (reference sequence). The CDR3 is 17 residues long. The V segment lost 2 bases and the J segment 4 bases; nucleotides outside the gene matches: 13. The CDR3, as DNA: TGTGCCAGCAGCTTATTAGCCCGGGACAGCCACTTCTATGGCTACACCTTC. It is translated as CASSLLARDSHFYGYTF.